The source of this T cell receptor beta chain is a study of T cells of healthy individuals. TCRdb processed the 5' RACE reads anew with MiXCR; each CDR3 protein has one entry. Of around 100,000 distinct CDR3 sequences in the sample, approximately 16% were seen once. From germline, CDR1 is MNHEY and CDR2 SVGEGT. V was shortened by 0 bases and J by 5 bases, with 7 bases between the two germline ends. CDR3 length: 13 residues. The receptor's source is a human donor in good health. This chain uses TRBV6-2 or TRBV6-3 with TRBJ1-2; D is unresolved. The CDR3 DNA sequence: TGTGCCAGCAGTTACTCAGGGCGGTATGGCTACACCTTC. This translates into CASSYSGRYGYTF.